This T cell receptor beta chain appears in the sequencing data of a study of control samples from healthy donors and cancer patients. Per germline, CDR1 SNHLY and CDR2 FYNNEI. This CDR3 comprises 14 residues. The junction had 6 bases not matched to a gene; V was cut back by 7 bases and J by 1 base. Generated by immunoSEQ multiplex PCR, the TCRdb table keeps only in-frame clones and is missing some. The data hold 150,000 to 200,000 clones, with around 92% observed a single time. The sequenced sample was blood. The rearrangement links TRBV2 to TRBJ1-1; 7 positions agree with TRBD1. The receptor was isolated from a middle-aged woman in good health. CDR3 nucleotide sequence: TGTGCCAGCACCAAGGGACAGTCGAACACTGAAGCTTTCTTT. Protein product: CASTKGQSNTEAFF.